The clone carrying this TCR beta chain was counted a few times. The antigen remains undetermined. This entry belongs to a study of cytomegalovirus exposure and HLA in healthy donors. For the study at large: In an early release, HLA-typed donors contributed 90 million or so unique TCR sequences.

Germline V gene sequence: CDR1 MGHRA, CDR2 YSYEKL. The CDR3 runs to 15 residues. Between the trimmed V and J ends, which lost 4 bases and 8 bases, there was a span of 20 bases. General observations from the study: There were 160 or so TCR beta chains listed as cytomegalovirus-associated.

Primers: 60 Vbeta forward and 13 Jbeta reverse. Method: immunoSEQ multiplex PCR; TCRdb's copy keeps in-frame clones and lacks some. The sample includes around 300,000 clones, around nine tenths of them seen just once. The source material was PBMCs. This TCR derives from a woman between 18 and 29 years old in good health and CMV-seronegative. The chain recombines TRBV4-1 with TRBJ1-2; unclear D gene. The CDR3 spells CASSPPRQDRGGYTF. CDR3 nucleotides: TGCGCCAGCAGCCCGCCCCGGCAGGACCGAGGGGGCTACACCTTC.